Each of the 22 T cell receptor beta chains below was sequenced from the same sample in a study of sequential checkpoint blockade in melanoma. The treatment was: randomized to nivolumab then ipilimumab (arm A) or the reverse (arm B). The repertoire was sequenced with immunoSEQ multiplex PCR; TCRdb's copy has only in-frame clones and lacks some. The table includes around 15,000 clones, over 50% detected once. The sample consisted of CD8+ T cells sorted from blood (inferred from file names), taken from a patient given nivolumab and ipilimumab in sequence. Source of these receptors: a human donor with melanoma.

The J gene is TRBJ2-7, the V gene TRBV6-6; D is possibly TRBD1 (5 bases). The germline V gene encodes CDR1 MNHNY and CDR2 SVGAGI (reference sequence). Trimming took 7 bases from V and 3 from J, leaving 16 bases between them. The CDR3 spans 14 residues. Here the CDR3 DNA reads TGTGCCAGCAAAACAGGCCTATCGGTCTACGAGCAGTACTTC. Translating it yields CASKTGLSVYEQYF.

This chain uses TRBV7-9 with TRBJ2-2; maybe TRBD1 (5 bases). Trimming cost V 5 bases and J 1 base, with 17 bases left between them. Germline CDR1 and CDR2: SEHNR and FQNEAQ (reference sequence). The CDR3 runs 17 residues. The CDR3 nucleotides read TGTGCCAGCAGCCCCCCTCTGGAGCAGGGGAACACCGGGGAGCTGTTTTTT. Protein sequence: CASSPPLEQGNTGELFF.

CDR3 in amino acids: CSVDRGDTDTQYF. Here the CDR3 DNA reads TGCAGCGTCGACCGGGGGGACACAGATACGCAGTATTTT. The chain couples TRBV29-1 to TRBJ2-3; 7 nucleotides align to TRBD2. The CDR3 runs to 13 residues. CDR1 is SQVTM and CDR2 is ANQGSEA in the germline V gene. V shed 6 bases, J shed 2 bases, and the junction held 5 bases outside the gene matches.

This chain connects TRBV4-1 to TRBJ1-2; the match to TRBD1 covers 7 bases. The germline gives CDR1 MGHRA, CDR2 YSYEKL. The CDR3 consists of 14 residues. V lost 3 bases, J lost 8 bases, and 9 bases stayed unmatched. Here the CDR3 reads CASSHEEGAGGYTF. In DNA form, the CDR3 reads TGCGCCAGCAGCCATGAAGAGGGGGCTGGAGGCTACACCTTC.

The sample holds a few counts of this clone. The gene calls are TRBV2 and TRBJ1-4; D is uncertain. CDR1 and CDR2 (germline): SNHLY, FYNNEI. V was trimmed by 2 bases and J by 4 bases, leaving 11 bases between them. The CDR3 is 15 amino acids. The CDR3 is CASSELSGYNEKLFF. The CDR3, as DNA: TGTGCCAGCAGTGAATTATCGGGATATAATGAAAAACTGTTTTTT. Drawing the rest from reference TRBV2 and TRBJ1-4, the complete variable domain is EPEVTQTPSHQVTQMGQEVILRCVPISNHLYFYWYRQILGQKVEFLVSFYNNEISEKSEIFDDQFSVERPDGSNFTLKIRSTKLEDSAMYFCASSELSGYNEKLFFGSGTQLSVL.

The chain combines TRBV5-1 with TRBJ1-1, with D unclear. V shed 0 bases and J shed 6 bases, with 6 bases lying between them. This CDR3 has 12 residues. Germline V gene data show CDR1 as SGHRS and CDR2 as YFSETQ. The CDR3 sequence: CASSLAGPEAFF. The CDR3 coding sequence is TGCGCCAGCAGCTTGGCGGGTCCTGAAGCTTTCTTT.

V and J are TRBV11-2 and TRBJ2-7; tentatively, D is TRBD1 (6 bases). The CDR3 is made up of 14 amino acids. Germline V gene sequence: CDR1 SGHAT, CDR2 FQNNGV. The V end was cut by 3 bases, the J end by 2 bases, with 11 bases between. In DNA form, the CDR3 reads TGTGCCAGCAGCTTGGGGGCGAGGGCCTACGAGCAGTACTTC. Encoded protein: CASSLGARAYEQYF. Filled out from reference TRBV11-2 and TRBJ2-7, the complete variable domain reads EAGVAQSPRYKIIEKRQSVAFWCNPISGHATLYWYQQILGQGPKLLIQFQNNGVVDDSQLPKDRFSAERLKGVDSTLKIQPAKLEDSAVYLCASSLGARAYEQYFGPGTRLTVT.

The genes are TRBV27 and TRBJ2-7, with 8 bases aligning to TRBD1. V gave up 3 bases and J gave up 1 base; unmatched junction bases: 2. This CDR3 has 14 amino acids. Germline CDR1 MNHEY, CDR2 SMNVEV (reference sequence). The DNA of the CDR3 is TGTGCCAGCAGTTTGGGACAGGATTCCTACGAGCAGTACTTC. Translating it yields CASSLGQDSYEQYF.

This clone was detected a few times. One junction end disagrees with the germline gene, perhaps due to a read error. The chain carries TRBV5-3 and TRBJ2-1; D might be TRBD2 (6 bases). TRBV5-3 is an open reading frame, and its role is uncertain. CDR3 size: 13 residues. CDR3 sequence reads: CASSSGLLAEQFF. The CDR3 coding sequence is TGTGCCAGCAGCTCGGGACTCCTCGCCGAGCAGTTCTTC.

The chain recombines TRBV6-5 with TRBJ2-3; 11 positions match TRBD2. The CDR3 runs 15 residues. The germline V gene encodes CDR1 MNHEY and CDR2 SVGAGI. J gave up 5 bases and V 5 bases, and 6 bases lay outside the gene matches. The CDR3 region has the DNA TGTGCCAGCAGTGTAACTAGCGGGGGAGGAGATACGCAGTATTTT. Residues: CASSVTSGGGDTQYF.

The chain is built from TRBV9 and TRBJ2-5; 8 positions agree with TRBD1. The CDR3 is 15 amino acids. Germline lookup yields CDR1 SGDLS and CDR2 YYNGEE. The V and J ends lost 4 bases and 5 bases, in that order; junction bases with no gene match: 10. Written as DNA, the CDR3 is TGTGCCAGCAGCACCCCCGGGACAGGTCTCGAGACCCAGTACTTC. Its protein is CASSTPGTGLETQYF.

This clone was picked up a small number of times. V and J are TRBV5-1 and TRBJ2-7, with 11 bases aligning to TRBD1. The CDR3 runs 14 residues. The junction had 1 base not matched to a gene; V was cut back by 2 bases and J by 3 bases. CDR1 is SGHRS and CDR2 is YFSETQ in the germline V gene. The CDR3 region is CASSFGTGGYEQYF. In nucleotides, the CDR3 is TGCGCCAGCAGCTTTGGGACAGGGGGCTACGAGCAGTACTTC. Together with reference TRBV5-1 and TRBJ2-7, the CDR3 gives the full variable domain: KAGVTQTPRYLIKTRGQQVTLSCSPISGHRSVSWYQQTPGQGLQFLFEYFSETQRNKGNFPGRFSGRQFSNSRSEMNVSTLELGDSALYLCASSFGTGGYEQYFGPGTRLTVT.

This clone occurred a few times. The CDR3 reads CASSEAEGATDTQYF. CDR3 DNA sequence: TGTGCCAGCAGTGAAGCGGAGGGCGCCACAGATACGCAGTATTTT. The V gene is TRBV6-1, the J gene TRBJ2-3, with D perhaps TRBD2 (6 bases). The CDR3 consists of 15 residues. Germline V gene lookup returns CDR1 MNHNS and CDR2 SASEGT. Trimming removed 0 bases at V and 2 bases at J, with 9 bases between.

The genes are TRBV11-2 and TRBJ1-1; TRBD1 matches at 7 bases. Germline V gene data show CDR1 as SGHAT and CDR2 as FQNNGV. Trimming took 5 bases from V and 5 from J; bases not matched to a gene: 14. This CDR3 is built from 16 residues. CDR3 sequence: CASSHTLPRQGTEAFF. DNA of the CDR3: TGTGCCAGCAGCCACACTCTACCAAGACAGGGTACTGAAGCTTTCTTT.

CDR3 residues: CASTPTPGYEQYF. The CDR3 DNA sequence: TGCGCCAGCACCCCTACCCCAGGGTACGAGCAGTACTTC. This rearrangement joins TRBV10-2 to TRBJ2-7, with D perhaps TRBD1 (5 bases). The length of the CDR3 is 13 residues. Germline-derived CDR1 and CDR2 are WSHSY and SAAADI. V was cut by 7 bases and J by 4 bases, with 14 bases left in between.

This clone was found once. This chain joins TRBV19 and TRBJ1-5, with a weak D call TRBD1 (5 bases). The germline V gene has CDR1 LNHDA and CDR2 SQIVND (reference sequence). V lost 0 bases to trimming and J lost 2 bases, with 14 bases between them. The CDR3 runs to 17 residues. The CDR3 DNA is TGTGCCAGTAGTATAGACGCAGGGAACACAGGCAATCAGCCCCAGCATTTT. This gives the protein CASSIDAGNTGNQPQHF.

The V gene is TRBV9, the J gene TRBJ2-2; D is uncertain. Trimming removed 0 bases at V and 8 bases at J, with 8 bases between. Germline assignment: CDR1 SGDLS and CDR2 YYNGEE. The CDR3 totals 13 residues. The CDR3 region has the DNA TGTGCCAGCAGCGTAGATTCAGCGGGGGAGCTGTTTTTT. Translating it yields CASSVDSAGELFF.

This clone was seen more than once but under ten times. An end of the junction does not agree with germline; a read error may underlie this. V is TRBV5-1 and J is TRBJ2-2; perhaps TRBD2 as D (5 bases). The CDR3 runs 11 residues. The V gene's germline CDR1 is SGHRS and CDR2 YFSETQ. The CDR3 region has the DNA TGCGCCAGCAGTTTACACCGGGGAGCTGTTTTT. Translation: CASSLHRGAVF.

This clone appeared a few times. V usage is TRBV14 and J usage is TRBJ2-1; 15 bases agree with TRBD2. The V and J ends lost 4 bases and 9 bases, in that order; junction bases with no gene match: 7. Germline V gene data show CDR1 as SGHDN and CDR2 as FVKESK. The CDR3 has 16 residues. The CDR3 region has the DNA TGTGCCAGCAGCCTTTTAACGGGACTAGCGGGGGGTGAGCAGTTCTTC. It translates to CASSLLTGLAGGEQFF.

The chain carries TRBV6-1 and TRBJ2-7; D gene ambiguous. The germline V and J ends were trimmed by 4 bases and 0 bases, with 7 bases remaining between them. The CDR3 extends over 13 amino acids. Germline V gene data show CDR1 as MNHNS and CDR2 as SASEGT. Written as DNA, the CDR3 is TGTGCCAGCAGTGGAAGTAGCTCCTACGAGCAGTACTTC. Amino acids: CASSGSSSYEQYF.

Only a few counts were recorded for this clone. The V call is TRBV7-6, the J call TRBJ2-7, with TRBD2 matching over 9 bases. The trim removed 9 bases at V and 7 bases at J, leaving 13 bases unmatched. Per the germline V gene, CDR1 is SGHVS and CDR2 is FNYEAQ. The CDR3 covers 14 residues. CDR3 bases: TGTGCCAGTTCCTACACCGGCGGGGGGGGAGAGCAGTACTTC. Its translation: CASSYTGGGGEQYF.

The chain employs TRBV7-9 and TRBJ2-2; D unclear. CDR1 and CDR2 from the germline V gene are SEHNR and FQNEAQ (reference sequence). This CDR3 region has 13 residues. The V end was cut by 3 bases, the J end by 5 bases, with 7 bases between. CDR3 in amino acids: CASSFSDTGELFF. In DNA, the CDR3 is TGTGCCAGCAGCTTCTCAGATACCGGGGAGCTGTTTTTT.